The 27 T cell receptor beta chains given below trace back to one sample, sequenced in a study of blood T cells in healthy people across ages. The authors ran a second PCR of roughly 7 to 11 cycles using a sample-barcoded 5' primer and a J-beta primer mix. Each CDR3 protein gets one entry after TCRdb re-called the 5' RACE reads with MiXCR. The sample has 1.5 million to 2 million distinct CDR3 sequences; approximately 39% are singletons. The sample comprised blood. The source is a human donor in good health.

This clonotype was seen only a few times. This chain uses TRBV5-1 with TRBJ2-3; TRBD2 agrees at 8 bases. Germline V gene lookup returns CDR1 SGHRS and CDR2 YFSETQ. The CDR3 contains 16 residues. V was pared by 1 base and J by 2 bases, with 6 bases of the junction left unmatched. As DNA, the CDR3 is TGCGCCAGCAGCTTGTACCAGCGGGGGTCCACAGATACGCAGTATTTT. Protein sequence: CASSLYQRGSTDTQYF.

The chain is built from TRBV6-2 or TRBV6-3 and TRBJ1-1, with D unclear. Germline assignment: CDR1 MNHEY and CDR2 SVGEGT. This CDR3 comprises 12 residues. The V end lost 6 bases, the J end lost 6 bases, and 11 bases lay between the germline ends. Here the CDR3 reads CASRDPRSEAFF. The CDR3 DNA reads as TGTGCCAGCAGGGATCCTAGGTCTGAAGCTTTCTTT.

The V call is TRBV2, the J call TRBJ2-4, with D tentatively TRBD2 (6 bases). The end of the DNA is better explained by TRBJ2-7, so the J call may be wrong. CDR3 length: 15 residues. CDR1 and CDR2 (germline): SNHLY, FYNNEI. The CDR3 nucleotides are TGTGCCAGCAGTAGGGACTCATTTCCACCTTACGAGCAGTACTTC. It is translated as CASSRDSFPPYEQYF.

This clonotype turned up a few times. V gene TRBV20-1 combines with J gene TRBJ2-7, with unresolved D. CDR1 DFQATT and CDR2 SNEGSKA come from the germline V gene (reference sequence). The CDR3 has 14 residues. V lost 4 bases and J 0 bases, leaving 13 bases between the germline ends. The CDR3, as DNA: TGCAGTGCTATTCACGGCGGAGTCTCCTACGAGCAGTACTTC. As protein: CSAIHGGVSYEQYF.

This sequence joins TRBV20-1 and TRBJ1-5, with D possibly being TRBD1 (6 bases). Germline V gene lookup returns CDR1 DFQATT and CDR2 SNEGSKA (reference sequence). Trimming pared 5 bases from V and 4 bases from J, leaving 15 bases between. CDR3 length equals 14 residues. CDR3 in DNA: TGCAGTGCTTACTCGGGACATACTAATCAGCCCCAGCATTTT. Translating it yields CSAYSGHTNQPQHF.

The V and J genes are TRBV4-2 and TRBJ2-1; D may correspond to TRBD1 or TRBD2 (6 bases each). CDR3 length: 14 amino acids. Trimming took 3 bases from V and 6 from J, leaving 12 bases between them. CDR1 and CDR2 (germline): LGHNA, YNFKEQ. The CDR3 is CASSQNGGGNEQFF. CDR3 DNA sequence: TGTGCCAGCAGCCAGAACGGAGGGGGCAATGAGCAGTTCTTC.

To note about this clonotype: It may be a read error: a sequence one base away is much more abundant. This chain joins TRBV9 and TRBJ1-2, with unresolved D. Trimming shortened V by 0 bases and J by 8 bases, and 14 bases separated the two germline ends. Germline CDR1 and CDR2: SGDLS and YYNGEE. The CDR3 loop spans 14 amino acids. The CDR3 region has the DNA TGTGCCAGCAGCGTAGGACACATGTTCGAGGGCTACACCTTC. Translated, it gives CASSVGHMFEGYTF.

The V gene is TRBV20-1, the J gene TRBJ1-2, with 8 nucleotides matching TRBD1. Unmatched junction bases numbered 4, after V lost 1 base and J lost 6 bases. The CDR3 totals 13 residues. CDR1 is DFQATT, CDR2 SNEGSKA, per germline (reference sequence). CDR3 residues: CSARVRTGNGYTF. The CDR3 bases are TGCAGTGCTAGAGTGCGGACAGGGAATGGCTACACCTTC.

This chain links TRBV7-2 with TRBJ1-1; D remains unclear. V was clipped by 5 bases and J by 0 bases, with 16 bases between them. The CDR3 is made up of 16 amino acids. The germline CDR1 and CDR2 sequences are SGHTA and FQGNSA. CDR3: CASSRDPPAMNTEAFF. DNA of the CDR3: TGTGCCAGCAGCCGGGATCCTCCGGCCATGAACACTGAAGCTTTCTTT.

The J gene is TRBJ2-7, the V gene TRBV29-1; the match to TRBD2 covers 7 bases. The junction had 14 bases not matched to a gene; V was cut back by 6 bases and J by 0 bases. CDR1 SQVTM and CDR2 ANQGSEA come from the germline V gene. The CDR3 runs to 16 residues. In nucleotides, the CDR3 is TGCAGCGTAGCAGGTAGGGCTAGCGGTGCCTCCTACGAGCAGTACTTC. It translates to CSVAGRASGASYEQYF.

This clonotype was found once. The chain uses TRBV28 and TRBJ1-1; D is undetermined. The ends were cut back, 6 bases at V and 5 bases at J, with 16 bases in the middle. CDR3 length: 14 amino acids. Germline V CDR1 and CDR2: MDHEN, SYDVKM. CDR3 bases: TGTGCCAGCAGCCGGGCCCTTGAACGAACTGAAGCTTTCTTT. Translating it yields CASSRALERTEAFF.

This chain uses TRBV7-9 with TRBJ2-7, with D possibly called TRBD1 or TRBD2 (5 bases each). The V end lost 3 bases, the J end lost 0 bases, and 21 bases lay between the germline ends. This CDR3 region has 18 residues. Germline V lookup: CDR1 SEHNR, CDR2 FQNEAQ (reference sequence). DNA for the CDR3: TGTGCCAGCAGCTTTACTACGGGGCGGTTCATTAGCTCCTACGAGCAGTACTTC. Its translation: CASSFTTGRFISSYEQYF.

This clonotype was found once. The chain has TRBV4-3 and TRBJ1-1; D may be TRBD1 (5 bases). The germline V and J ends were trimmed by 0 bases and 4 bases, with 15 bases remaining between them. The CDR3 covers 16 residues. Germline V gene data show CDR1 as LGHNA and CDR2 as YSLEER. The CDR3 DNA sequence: TGCGCCAGCAGCCAAGAGCTGGGAGGGGCTGCCACTGAAGCTTTCTTT. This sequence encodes CASSQELGGAATEAFF.

The CDR3 is CASSRTGRNNNEQFF. CDR3 nucleotides: TGTGCCAGCAGCCGGACAGGGAGGAACAACAATGAGCAGTTCTTC. This chain joins TRBV7-3 and TRBJ2-1, with 8 bases that match TRBD1. The CDR3 contains 15 residues. V was pared by 5 bases and J by 5 bases, with 8 bases of the junction left unmatched. The germline V gene has CDR1 SGHTA and CDR2 FQGTGA.

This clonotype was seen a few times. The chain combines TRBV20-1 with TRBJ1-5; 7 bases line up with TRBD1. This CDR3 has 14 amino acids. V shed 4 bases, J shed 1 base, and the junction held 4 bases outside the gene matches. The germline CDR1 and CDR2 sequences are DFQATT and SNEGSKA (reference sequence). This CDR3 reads CSATGQRSNQPQHF. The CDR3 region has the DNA TGCAGTGCTACGGGACAGAGGAGCAATCAGCCCCAGCATTTT.

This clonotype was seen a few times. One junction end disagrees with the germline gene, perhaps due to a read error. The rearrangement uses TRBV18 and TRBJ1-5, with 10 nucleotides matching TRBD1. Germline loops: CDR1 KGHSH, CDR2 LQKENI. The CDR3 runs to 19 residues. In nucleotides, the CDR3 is TGTGCCGGCTCGCCGACGCGGGACAGGGGCTTTCGGAGCTTTCAGCCCCAGCATTTT. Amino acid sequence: CAGSPTRDRGFRSFQPQHF.

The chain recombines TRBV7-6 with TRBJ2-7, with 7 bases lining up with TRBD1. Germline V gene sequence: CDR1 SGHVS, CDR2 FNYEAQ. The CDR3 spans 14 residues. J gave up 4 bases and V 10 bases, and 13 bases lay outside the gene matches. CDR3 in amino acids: CANTPGTDEYEQYF. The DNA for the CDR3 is TGTGCCAACACCCCCGGGACAGATGAATACGAGCAGTACTTC.

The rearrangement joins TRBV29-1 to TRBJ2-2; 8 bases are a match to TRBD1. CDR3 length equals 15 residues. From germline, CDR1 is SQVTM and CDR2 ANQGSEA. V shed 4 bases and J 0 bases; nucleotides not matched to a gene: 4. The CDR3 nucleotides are TGCAGCGTTGGGGGGACAGGAACGAACACCGGGGAGCTGTTTTTT. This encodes CSVGGTGTNTGELFF.

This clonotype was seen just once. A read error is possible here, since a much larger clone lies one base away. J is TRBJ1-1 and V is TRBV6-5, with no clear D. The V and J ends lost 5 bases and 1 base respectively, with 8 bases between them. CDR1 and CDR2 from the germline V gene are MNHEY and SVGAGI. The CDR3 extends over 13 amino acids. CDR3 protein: CASSMRENTEAFF. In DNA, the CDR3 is TGTGCCAGCAGTATGAGGGAGAACACTGAAGCTTTCTTT.

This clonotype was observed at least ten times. CDR3 residues: CSVRTSYEQYF. The CDR3 bases are TGCAGCGTTCGTACCTCCTACGAGCAGTACTTC. The chain employs TRBV29-1 and TRBJ2-7; no clear D gene. CDR3 length equals 11 residues. V lost 5 bases, J lost 0 bases, and 5 bases lay in between. From germline, CDR1 is SQVTM and CDR2 ANQGSEA.

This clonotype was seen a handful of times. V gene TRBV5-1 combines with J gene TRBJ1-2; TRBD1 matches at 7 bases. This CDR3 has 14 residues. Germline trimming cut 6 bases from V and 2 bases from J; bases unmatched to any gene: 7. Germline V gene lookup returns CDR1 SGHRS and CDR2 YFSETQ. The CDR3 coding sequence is TGCGCCAGCAAAGGACAGGACAACAACTATGGCTACACCTTC. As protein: CASKGQDNNYGYTF.

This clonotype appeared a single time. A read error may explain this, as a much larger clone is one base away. The CDR3 DNA reads as TGTGCCAGCAGCTTACCGCTCTCTGGGGCCAACGTCCTGACTTTC. It encodes CASSLPLSGANVLTF. This rearrangement joins TRBV13 to TRBJ2-6; D not resolved. Trimming stripped 2 bases from V and 0 bases from J, with 5 bases between. The CDR3 is 15 residues long. Germline loops: CDR1 PRHDT, CDR2 FYEKMQ (reference sequence).

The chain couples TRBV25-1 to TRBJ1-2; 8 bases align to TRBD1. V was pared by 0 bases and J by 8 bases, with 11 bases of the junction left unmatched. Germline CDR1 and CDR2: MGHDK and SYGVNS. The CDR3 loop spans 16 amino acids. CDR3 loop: CASSEYQALDRGGYTF. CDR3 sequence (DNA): TGTGCCAGCAGTGAATATCAGGCGCTAGACAGGGGCGGCTACACCTTC.

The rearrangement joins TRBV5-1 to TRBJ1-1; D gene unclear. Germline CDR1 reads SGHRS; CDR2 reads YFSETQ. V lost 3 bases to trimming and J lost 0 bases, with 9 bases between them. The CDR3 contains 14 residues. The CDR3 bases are TGCGCCAGCAGCTGGGAGGTCATGAACACTGAAGCTTTCTTT. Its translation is CASSWEVMNTEAFF.

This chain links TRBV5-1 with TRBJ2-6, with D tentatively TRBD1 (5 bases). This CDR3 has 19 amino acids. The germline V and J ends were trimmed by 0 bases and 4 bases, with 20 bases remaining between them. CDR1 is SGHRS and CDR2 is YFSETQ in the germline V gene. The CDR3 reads CASSLASDTLRYGANVLTF. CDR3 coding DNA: TGCGCCAGCAGCTTGGCTTCGGACACCCTCCGGTACGGGGCCAACGTCCTGACTTTC.

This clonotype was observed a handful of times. CDR3 DNA sequence: TGTGCCAGCAGCCATCTAGCGAACAATGAGCAGTACTTC. Encoded protein: CASSHLANNEQYF. This chain links TRBV7-8 with TRBJ2-4; possible D gene TRBD2, 6 bases. CDR3 size: 13 residues. Germline values: CDR1 SGHVS, CDR2 FQNEAQ. Trimming left V 5 bases short and J 13 bases short, with 18 bases between.

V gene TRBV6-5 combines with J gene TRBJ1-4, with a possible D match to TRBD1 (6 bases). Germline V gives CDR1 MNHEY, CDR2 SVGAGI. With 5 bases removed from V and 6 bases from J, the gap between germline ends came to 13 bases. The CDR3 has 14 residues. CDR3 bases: TGTGCCAGCAGTCCGGGACCAGGGGATGAAAAACTGTTTTTT. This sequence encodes CASSPGPGDEKLFF.